The subject of this entry is one T cell receptor beta chain. Its antigen remains unknown. This sample is part of a study of cytomegalovirus exposure and HLA in healthy donors. Study observations and caveats: The study put 150 or so TCR beta chains on its list as cytomegalovirus-associated. Common viral pathogens (according to a later analysis) appeared linked to several of the most significant clusters.

This CDR3 has 16 residues. V lost 8 bases and J 0 bases, leaving 17 bases between the germline ends. CDR1 is SNHLY and CDR2 is FYNNEI in the germline V gene. PCR was performed using 60 Vbeta and 13 Jbeta primers. Some clones are missing from TCRdb's copy, which holds only in-frame ones; the method was immunoSEQ multiplex PCR. Of approximately 150,000 clones detected, about 79% appear once; the ten largest clones hold less than 8%. This chain connects TRBV2 to TRBJ2-4, with a possible D match to TRBD2 (5 bases). The sequence derives from a man aged 35-49 years in good health and CMV-seropositive. The sample consisted of PBMCs. The CDR3, as DNA: TGTGCCAGCGCTGAGCCGGCGGCGGGAGCCAAAAACATTCAGTACTTC. This encodes CASAEPAAGAKNIQYF.